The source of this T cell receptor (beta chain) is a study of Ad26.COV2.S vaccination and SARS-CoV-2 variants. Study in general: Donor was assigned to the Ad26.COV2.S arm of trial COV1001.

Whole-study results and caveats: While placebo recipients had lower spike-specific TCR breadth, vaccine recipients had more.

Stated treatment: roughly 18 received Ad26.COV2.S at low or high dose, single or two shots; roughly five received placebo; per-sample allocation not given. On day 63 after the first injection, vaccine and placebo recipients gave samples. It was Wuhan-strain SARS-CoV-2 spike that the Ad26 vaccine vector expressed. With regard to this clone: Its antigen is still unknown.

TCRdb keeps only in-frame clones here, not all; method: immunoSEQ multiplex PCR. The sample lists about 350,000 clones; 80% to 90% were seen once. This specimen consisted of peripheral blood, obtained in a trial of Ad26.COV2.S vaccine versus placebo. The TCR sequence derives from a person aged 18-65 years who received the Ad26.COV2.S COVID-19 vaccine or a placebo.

For the CDR3, the DNA is TGTGCCAGCAGGCGCGGGACAGGGGGCGGGAAGGGCTATGGCTACACCTTC. Its translation is CASRRGTGGGKGYGYTF. The chain joins TRBV11-2 to TRBJ1-2, with 12 positions matching TRBD1. The CDR3 has 17 residues. Germline values: CDR1 SGHAT, CDR2 FQNNGV. Trimming removed 6 bases from V and 4 bases from J; junction bases left unmatched: 12.